This TCR beta chain was obtained from a study of shared clonotypes between healthy human individuals (dated by TCRdb to 2018 to 2020). Background for the entire study: The cohort included three men and a couple of women between 18 and 49 years of age. To increase sequencing depth and limit assay-specific biases, different laboratories used diverse techniques to prepare libraries and sequence TCR repertoires. For each donor, CD4 naive and CD4 memory were each run on three plates, CD8 naive on two plates, and CD8 memory on one plate. Blood TCR repertoires of five healthy adults were deeply sequenced to estimate repertoire size and the extent of clonotype sharing between individuals. Per donor, leukapheresis produced somewhere between about 0.85 and 9.5 billion PBMCs.

Using the deep immunoSEQ assay, multiplex PCR amplified TCR CDR3 regions from genomic DNA. Extracted genomic DNA from each cell subset was distributed evenly across all wells of several immunoSEQ 96-well plates, and each plate was treated as a replicate. For sorted subsets, 200 to 250 ng of genomic DNA, equivalent to roughly 30,000 T cell genomes, went into each replicate PCR. Purified libraries were measured with a Qubit 3.0 fluorometer, size-checked on a Bioanalyzer 2100, and measured again with the KAPA Library Quantification kit. A separate single-read 150-cycle Illumina NextSeq 550 flow cell was used to sequence each immunoSEQ 96-well plate. On the authors' methods: Because the immunoSEQ output held only junctional sequences and lacked quality scores, the filtering could not match the filtering applied to full-length reads. To assign V/J genes and CDR3, sequences were annotated using PyIR, a Python wrapper for IgBLAST v1.9, with IMGT germline references. Reads were removed for weak V/J assignments (E-value above 1e-6), missing CDR3, stop codons, out-of-frame junctions, or ambiguous translated residues. V3J clonotypes were defined as sequences sharing the same inferred V gene, J gene, and CDR3 amino acid sequence. Percentage overlap between repertoires was calculated by dividing the number of shared unique clonotypes by the size of the smaller repertoire. Three approaches were used to assess repertoire richness: RTK rarefaction, the Chao1 estimator, and Recon v2.1 estimates of unobserved clonotypes. Generation probabilities for all TCRbeta clonotypes obtained by the gDNA method from a few donors were computed using OLGA. TCRdb took this table from immuneACCESS and kept in-frame rearrangements with V and J called. Such tables lack part of the clones; where checked against another copy, unresolved V genes explain under half of the gap, and the rest is unexplained. Clone size and V and J calls were adopted from that table, with D and trimming inferred from the DNA. This sample lists over 850,000 clones; around 78% were detected once. Clones ranked in the top ten supply around 0.47% of the sample.

Broad study findings and their caveats: Estimated clonotype richness was generally larger for naive than for memory subsets. The small number of donors limited the genetic and exposure-history diversity represented. Higher generation probabilities were observed for clonotypes shared by all four sorted-subset donors than for non-shared clonotypes. Based on pairwise subsampling, the degree of clonotype sharing among donors was expected to be affected by sequencing depth. Roughly 5.2% of naive CD4, roughly 3.5% of naive CD8, about 2.1% of memory CD4, and approximately 0.4% of memory CD8 clonotypes were shared across a few donors. Sampling was restricted to blood, and TCR repertoires in tissue are likely to differ from TCR repertoires in blood. Even with the large sequencing depth, rarefaction of the sorted-subset datasets indicated that sequencing was incomplete.

The donors were healthy, HIV-negative adults who had no recently reported acute infections or vaccinations. Every donor was a Caucasian adult residing in Nashville, Tennessee, USA. CD4+ T cells were enriched by magnetic negative selection, after which naive cells were positively selected on CD45RA and the negative fraction was taken as the memory subset. Blood was obtained by leukapheresis, after which PBMCs were separated by Ficoll-Histopaque density gradient centrifugation and cryopreserved in liquid nitrogen vapor phase. Analytical flow cytometry was used to check the purity and quantity of every magnetically sorted T cell population. From each sorted fraction, genomic DNA was isolated and quantified by UV absorbance on a Nanodrop 2000c. This clone was counted only a few times. This clone's antigen is unknown. Qualities for individual bases were not recorded, and no much larger clone is one base off.

The clonotype was recovered from a man in his late teens or twenties in good health. Some clones in this sample may be carry-over from other donors' samples. The sequencing input was memory CD4+ T cells from PBMCs. The intended sense of this specimen's cell subset or site label: CD45RA-negative fraction.

In nucleotide form, the sequence is TGCGCCAGCAGCCAGGATATTGTCGGGATTGAAGCTTTCTTT. This yields the protein CASSQDIVGIEAFF. The chain uses TRBV4-3 and TRBJ1-1; no D gene call is confident. The germline V gene sets CDR1 to LGHNA and CDR2 to YSLEER. The V and J ends are trimmed by 3 bases and 7 bases, leaving 15 bases between them. From its cysteine to its phenylalanine, the CDR3 spans 14 amino acids. Only the CDR3 part of the read is kept: 42 bases, read in frame from the first base.